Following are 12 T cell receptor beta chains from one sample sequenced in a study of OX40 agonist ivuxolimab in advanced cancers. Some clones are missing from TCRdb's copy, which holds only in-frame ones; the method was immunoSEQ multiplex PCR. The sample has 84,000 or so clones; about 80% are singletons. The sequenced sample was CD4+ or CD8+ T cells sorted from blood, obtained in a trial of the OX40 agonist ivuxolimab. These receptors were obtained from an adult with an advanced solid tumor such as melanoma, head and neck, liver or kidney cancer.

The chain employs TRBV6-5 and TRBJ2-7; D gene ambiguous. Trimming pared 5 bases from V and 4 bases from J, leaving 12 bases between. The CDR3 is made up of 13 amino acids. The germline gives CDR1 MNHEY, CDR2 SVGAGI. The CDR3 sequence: CASSRRTIYEQYV. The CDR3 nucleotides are TGTGCCAGCAGTCGTCGGACCATTTACGAGCAGTACGTC.

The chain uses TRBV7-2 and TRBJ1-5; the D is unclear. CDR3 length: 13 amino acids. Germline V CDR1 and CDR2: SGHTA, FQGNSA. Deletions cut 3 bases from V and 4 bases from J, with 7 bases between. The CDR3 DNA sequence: TGTGCCAGCAGCTTCAATGGTAATCAGCCCCAGCATTTT. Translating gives CASSFNGNQPQHF.

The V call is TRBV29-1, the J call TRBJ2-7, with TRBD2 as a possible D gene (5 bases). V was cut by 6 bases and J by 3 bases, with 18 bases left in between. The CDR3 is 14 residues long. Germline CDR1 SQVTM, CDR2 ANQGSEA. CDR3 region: CSVNPGNAYYEQYF. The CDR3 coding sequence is TGCAGCGTGAATCCGGGAAATGCATACTACGAGCAGTACTTC.

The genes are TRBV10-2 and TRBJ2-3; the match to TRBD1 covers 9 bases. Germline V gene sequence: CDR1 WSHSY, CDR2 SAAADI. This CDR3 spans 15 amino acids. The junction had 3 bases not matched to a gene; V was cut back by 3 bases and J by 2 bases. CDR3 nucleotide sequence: TGCGCCAGCAGTGACCGGACAGGGGTCACAGATACGCAGTATTTT. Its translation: CASSDRTGVTDTQYF.

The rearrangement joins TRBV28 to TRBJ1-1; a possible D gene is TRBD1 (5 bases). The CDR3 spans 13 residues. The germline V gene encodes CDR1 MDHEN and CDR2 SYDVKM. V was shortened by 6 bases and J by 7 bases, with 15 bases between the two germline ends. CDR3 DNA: TGTGCCAGCAGGGGGCAGGGCCCCAGTGAAGCTTTCTTT. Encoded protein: CASRGQGPSEAFF.

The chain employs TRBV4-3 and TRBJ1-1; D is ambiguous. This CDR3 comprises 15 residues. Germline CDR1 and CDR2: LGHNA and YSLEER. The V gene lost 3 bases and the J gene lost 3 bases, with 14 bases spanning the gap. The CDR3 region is CASSHTGLPHTEAFF. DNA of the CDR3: TGCGCCAGCAGCCATACCGGGCTACCCCACACTGAAGCTTTCTTT.

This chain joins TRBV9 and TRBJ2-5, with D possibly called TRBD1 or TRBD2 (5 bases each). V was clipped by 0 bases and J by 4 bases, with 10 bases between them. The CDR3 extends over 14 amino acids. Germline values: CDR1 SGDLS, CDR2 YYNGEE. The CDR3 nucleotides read TGTGCCAGCAGCGTAGCTGGGGGATTAGAGACCCAGTACTTC. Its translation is CASSVAGGLETQYF. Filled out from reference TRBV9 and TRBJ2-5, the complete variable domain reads DSGVTQTPKHLITATGQRVTLRCSPRSGDLSVYWYQQSLDQGLQFLIQYYNGEERAKGNILERFSAQQFPDLHSELNLSSLELGDSALYFCASSVAGGLETQYFGPGTRLLVL.

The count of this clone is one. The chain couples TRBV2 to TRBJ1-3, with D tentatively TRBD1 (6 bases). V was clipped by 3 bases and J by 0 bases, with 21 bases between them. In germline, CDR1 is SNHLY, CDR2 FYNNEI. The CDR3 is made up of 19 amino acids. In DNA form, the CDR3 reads TGTGCCAGCAGTGACGTTCGGGAACAGGGCGCGACCTCTGGAAACACCATATATTTT. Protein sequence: CASSDVREQGATSGNTIYF.

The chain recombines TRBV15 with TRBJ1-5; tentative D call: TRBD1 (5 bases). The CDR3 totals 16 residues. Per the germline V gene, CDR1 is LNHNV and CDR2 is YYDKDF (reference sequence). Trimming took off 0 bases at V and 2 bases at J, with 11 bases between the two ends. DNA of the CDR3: TGTGCCACCAGCAGAGAGGGCAGGGTCGGCAATCAGCCCCAGCATTTT. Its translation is CATSREGRVGNQPQHF.

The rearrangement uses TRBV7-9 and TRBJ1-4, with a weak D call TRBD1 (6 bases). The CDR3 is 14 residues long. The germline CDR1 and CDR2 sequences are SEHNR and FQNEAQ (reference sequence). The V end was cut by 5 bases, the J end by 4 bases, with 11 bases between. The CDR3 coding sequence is TGTGCCAGCAGCACGACAGGTGGTAATGAAAAACTGTTTTTT. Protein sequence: CASSTTGGNEKLFF.

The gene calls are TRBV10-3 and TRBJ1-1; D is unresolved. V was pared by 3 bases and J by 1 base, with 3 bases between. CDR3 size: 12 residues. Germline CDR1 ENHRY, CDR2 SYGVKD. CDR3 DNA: TGTGCCATCAGTGACGGGAACACTGAAGCTTTCTTT. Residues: CAISDGNTEAFF.

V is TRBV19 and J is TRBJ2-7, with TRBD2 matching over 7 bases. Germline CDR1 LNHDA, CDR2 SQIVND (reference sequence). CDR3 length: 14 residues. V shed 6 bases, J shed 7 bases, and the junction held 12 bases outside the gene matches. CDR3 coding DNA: TGTGCCAGTAGAACGCAATCGGGAGCGGGGGAGCAGTACTTC. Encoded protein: CASRTQSGAGEQYF. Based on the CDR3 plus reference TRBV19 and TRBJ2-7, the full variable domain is DGGITQSPKYLFRKEGQNVTLSCEQNLNHDAMYWYRQDPGQGLRLIYYSQIVNDFQKGDIAEGYSVSREKKESFPLTVTSAQKNPTAFYLCASRTQSGAGEQYFGPGTRLTVT.